This T cell receptor beta chain was documented in a study of shared clonotypes between healthy human individuals. Study results and caveats: Clonotypes not shared had lower generation probabilities than those common to all four donors.

As to this clone: Its specificity is unknown.

Sequencing used immunoSEQ multiplex PCR; TCRdb keeps in-frame clones, though not all of them. The table shows over 850,000 clones, with 78% occurring only once. This clonotype originated in a man between 18 and 35 years old in good health. Some clones in this sample may be carry-over from other donors' samples. The sample consisted of memory CD4+ T cells from PBMCs. Subset noted: CD45RA-negative fraction.

CDR3 region: CASSSPPGLVSHEQFF. DNA of the CDR3: TGTGCCAGCAGCTCCCCACCGGGACTTGTGTCTCATGAGCAGTTCTTC. The chain couples TRBV5-6 to TRBJ2-1, with a possible D match to TRBD2 (6 bases). The CDR3 is 16 amino acids. CDR1 is SGHDT and CDR2 is YYEEEE in the germline V gene. V lost 3 bases to trimming and J lost 8 bases, with 21 bases between them.